This entry concerns a single T cell receptor beta chain. Its antigen is undetermined. Profiling relied on immunoSEQ multiplex PCR, and the TCRdb table lists in-frame clones only, not all of them. The sample has 140,000 to 150,000 clones, 70% to 90% seen once; the top ten hold 5.4%. The sample comes from a study of T cell responses to AZD1222 COVID-19 vaccine. Findings and limits, study-wide: Clonal diversity may have been underestimated, and the donors were mostly white British, with more females than males.

CDR3 length equals 16 residues. Looked up from germline, CDR1 is SGHKS and CDR2 is YYEKEE (reference sequence). Trimming at V came to 4 bases and at J to 0 bases, leaving 5 bases not matched to a gene. This specimen consisted of peripheral blood, obtained 28 days after the second dose of the MenACWY control vaccine. This sequence was found in an adult who received the MenACWY meningococcal vaccine as a control. The J gene is TRBJ1-4, the V gene TRBV5-5, with 8 bases identical to TRBD1. CDR3 coding DNA: TGTGCCAGCAGCCGGACAGGGATTGCAACTAATGAAAAACTGTTTTTT. The encoded protein is CASSRTGIATNEKLFF.